This T cell receptor beta chain originates from a study of blood T cell repertoires in COVID-19. Study at large: COVID-19 samples from acute and convalescent phases originated in the United States, Italy and Spain. The analysed material was cDNA or gDNA that came from T cells, B-cell-depleted T cells, or PBMCs.

The CDR3 is made up of 14 amino acids. Germline V lookup: CDR1 LNHNV, CDR2 YYDKDF (reference sequence). Trimming took 8 bases from V and 8 from J; bases not matched to a gene: 12. Per the original data handling: Estimates of nucleated cell counts were drawn from the amplification of reference gene primers. Clones were read by immunoSEQ multiplex PCR, and TCRdb kept only the in-frame ones, dropping some. The V and J calls and the clone size are those of that table, but D and trimming were determined from the DNA. The repertoire includes about 63,000 clones, around 80% of them detected once, and 12% sits in the top ten.

Sequencing was performed on peripheral blood. This TCR came from a human donor in a cohort sampled during active COVID-19. This chain uses TRBV15 with TRBJ2-1; 7 bases map to TRBD2. The CDR3 here is CATRQGLVLDEQFF. CDR3 bases: TGTGCCACCCGACAAGGACTAGTTCTTGATGAGCAGTTCTTC.